The clone carrying this TCR beta chain was observed a handful of times. Antigen unknown. This entry belongs to a study of cytomegalovirus exposure and HLA in healthy donors. Study findings and constraints: Immune exposure information available was restricted to CMV serostatus. Presence/absence analyses took donor sequencing depth as roughly uniform. A later analysis by the authors found several of the most significant clusters apparently linked to common viral pathogens. Using a false discovery rate of 0.05, a later analysis showed that 16,951 TCR beta sequences were associated with HLA alleles.

The PCR contained 60 Vbeta and 13 Jbeta primers. This table comes from immunoSEQ multiplex PCR, and its TCRdb copy is limited to in-frame clones, with some not included. The table has 80,000 or so clones, around a tenth seen once. The CDR3 consists of 16 residues. CDR1 is SGHTS, CDR2 YDEGEE, per germline. Trimming cost V 4 bases and J 7 bases; bases outside gene matches: 7. This TCR was recovered from a man in his sixties in good health and CMV-seropositive. This chain links TRBV5-8 with TRBJ2-1, with 14 bases identical to TRBD2. Sequencing was performed on PBMCs. Here the CDR3 DNA reads TGTGCCAGCAGCCATGGACTAGCGGGAGGAGAAAATGAGCAGTTCTTC. As protein: CASSHGLAGGENEQFF.